This TCR beta chain appears in the sequencing data of a study of regulatory T cells in long-lasting Graves disease. General study findings and limits: With persistent disease, TRBV28, TRBJ1-2 and TRBJ2-5 were the favored segments. With a small sample size, accuracy may have been reduced.

This CDR3 is built from 13 residues. Germline CDR1 and CDR2: SGHTA and FQGTGA. V was pared by 5 bases and J by 7 bases, with 11 bases between. The time point is: newly diagnosed GD, antithyroid drugs for less than 3 months. PBMC RNA was the source of the TCR library. Arm-PCR of CDR3 regions and iRepertoire HTBI primers were used to build TCR beta libraries. TCRdb fed the multiplex PCR reads into MiXCR, producing one record per CDR3 protein. The sample contains 350,000 to 450,000 distinct CDR3 sequences, approximately 15% of which appear only once. This clonotype occurred many times. As yet, its antigen is unknown. These data were likewise used in another study, on T cells in Graves' hyperthyroidism and ophthalmopathy. That paper adds: Clinical symptoms, serum thyroxine, TRAb, thyroid ultrasound and orbital computed tomography established diagnosis. Most thyroid clonotypes that were expanded above 0.001 also turned up in blood.

The sample in question was peripheral blood mononuclear cells (PBMCs), obtained at new diagnosis, from a patient treated with antithyroid drugs. The rearrangement joins TRBV7-3 to TRBJ2-2; D not certain. The TCR was taken from a woman in her 30s with Graves disease. CDR3 sequence: CASSLQDFGELFF. The CDR3 region has the DNA TGTGCCAGCAGCCTGCAGGATTTCGGGGAGCTGTTTTTT.